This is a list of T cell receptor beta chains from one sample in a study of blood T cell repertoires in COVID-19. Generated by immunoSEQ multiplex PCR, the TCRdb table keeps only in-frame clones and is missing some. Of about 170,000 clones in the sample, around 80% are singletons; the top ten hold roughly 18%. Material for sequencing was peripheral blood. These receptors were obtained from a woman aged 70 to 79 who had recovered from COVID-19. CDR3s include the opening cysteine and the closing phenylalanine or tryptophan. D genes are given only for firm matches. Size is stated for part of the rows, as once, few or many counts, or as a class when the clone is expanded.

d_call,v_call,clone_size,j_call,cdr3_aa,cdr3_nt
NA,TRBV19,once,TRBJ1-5,CASSGGVVQPQHF,TGTGCCAGTAGTGGGGGGGTCGTTCAGCCCCAGCATTTT
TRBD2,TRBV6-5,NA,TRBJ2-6,CASSRGGSGANVLTF,TGTGCCAGCAGCCGCGGGGGTTCTGGGGCCAACGTCCTGACTTTC
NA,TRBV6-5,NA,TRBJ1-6,CASSYSRRVSGSPLHF,TGTGCCAGCAGTTACTCTCGGCGGGTATCTGGTTCACCCCTCCACTTT
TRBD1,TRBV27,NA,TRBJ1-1,CASRDSGGTEAFF,TGTGCCAGCAGGGATTCAGGGGGCACTGAAGCTTTCTTT
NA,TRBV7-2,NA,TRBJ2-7,CASSLAGQLYEQYF,TGTGCCAGCAGCTTGGCAGGGCAACTCTACGAGCAGTACTTC
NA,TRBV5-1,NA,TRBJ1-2,CASSLRPGVGGYTF,TGCGCCAGCAGCTTGCGCCCAGGGGTAGGTGGCTACACCTTC
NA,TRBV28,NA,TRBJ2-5,CASSLGGGETQYF,TGTGCCAGCAGTTTAGGGGGAGGAGAGACCCAGTACTTC
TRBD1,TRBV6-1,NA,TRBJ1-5,CASSEGGRGRWQPQHF,TGTGCCAGCAGTGAAGGCGGCAGGGGGCGGTGGCAGCCCCAGCATTTT
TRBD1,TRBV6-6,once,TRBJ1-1,CASSRGLVTEAFF,TGTGCCAGCAGCAGGGGGCTGGTTACTGAAGCTTTCTTT
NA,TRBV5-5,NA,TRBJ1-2,CASSPRAREDYGYTF,TGTGCCAGCAGCCCCCGGGCCCGGGAGGACTATGGCTACACCTTC
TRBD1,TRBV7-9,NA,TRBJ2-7,CASSVGPGQGGSYEQYF,TGTGCCAGCAGCGTGGGACCGGGACAGGGTGGGTCCTACGAGCAGTACTTC
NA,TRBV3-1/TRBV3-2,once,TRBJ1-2,CASGPLGGGYTF,TGTGCCAGCGGCCCATTGGGAGGAGGCTACACCTTC
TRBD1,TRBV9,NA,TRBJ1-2,CASSVEDRAYGYTF,TGTGCCAGCAGCGTAGAAGACAGGGCATATGGCTACACCTTC
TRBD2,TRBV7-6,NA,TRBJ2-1,CASSLSVVAGEQFF,TGTGCCAGCAGCTTATCGGTAGTAGCGGGAGAGCAGTTCTTC
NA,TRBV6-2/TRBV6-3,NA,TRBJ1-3,CASSYGGAGNTIYF,TGTGCCAGCAGTTATGGAGGCGCTGGAAACACCATATATTTT
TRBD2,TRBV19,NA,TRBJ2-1,CASSIREVRSNEQFF,TGTGCCAGTAGTATCCGGGAGGTAAGAAGCAATGAGCAGTTCTTC
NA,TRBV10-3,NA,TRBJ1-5,CAISGVREGQPQHF,TGTGCCATCAGTGGGGTCAGGGAGGGCCAGCCCCAGCATTTT
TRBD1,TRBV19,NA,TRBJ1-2,CASSTRTGLYGYTF,TGTGCCAGTAGTACCCGGACAGGCCTCTATGGCTACACCTTC